What follows are 21 T cell receptor beta chains derived from one specimen sequenced in a study of beta chain features in type 1 diabetes. Study-level points and caveats: All four CD4+ subsets from Type 1 diabetes patients carried moderately but significantly shorter TCRB CDR3s.

Their antigens remain unidentified. Expressed TCRB transcripts were sequenced because the entire RNA isolate underwent reverse transcription. Generated by immunoSEQ multiplex PCR, the TCRdb table keeps only in-frame clones and is missing some. The data hold fewer than 400,000 clones, with 7% to 10% observed a single time. The sequencing sample was made of central memory CD4+ T cells from blood. Receptors were obtained from a man aged 30-40 years with type 1 diabetes.

The chain couples TRBV9 to TRBJ1-1; D is ambiguous. Germline CDR1 reads SGDLS; CDR2 reads YYNGEE. Trimming pared 3 bases from V and 5 bases from J, leaving 17 bases between. This CDR3 contains 15 residues. Here the CDR3 reads CASSEGPTLGTEAFF. The CDR3 DNA reads TGTGCCAGCAGCGAAGGTCCTACCTTGGGGACTGAAGCTTTCTTT.

The chain has TRBV30 and TRBJ2-6; possible D gene TRBD1, 6 bases. Germline V CDR1 and CDR2: GTSNPN, SVGIG (reference sequence). The CDR3 is 16 residues long. Trimming cost V 3 bases and J 1 base, with 13 bases left between them. CDR3 sequence: CAWREYRESGANVLTF. CDR3 sequence (DNA): TGTGCCTGGAGGGAATACAGGGAGTCTGGGGCCAACGTCCTGACTTTC.

This clone was picked up a small number of times. The chain is built from TRBV5-1 and TRBJ2-1; the D gene is possibly TRBD2 (5 bases). V was shortened by 0 bases and J by 2 bases, with 12 bases between the two germline ends. The CDR3 is 16 amino acids. Germline loops: CDR1 SGHRS, CDR2 YFSETQ. CDR3 residues: CASSLGESRPYNEQFF. CDR3 in DNA: TGCGCCAGCAGCTTGGGGGAGTCGAGACCCTACAATGAGCAGTTCTTC.

The chain couples TRBV18 to TRBJ1-5; D may be TRBD1 (5 bases). Germline lookup yields CDR1 KGHSH and CDR2 LQKENI. Trimming left V 6 bases short and J 2 bases short, with 17 bases between. The CDR3 extends over 16 amino acids. In DNA, the CDR3 is TGTGCCAGCTCTCAGGACCAGGGAAGGGGCAATCAGCCCCAGCATTTT. The encoded protein is CASSQDQGRGNQPQHF.

This clone has a handful of counts. A single base separates this from a much larger clone, so it may be a read error. Other DNA sequences in this specimen translate into the identical CDR3. CDR3 nucleotide sequence: TGTGCCAGCAGCTTAGGCAGGGGCACAGATACGCAGTATTTT. Translated, it gives CASSLGRGTDTQYF. This chain uses TRBV7-9 with TRBJ2-3, with D possibly TRBD1 on 5 matching bases. V was clipped by 1 base and J by 1 base, with 6 bases between them. This CDR3 region has 14 residues. The germline gives CDR1 SEHNR, CDR2 FQNEAQ (reference sequence).

In its sample, this clone was seen many times. The chain combines TRBV15 with TRBJ1-1; a weak D match, TRBD1 (5 bases). This CDR3 has 13 residues. Germline V gene data show CDR1 as LNHNV and CDR2 as YYDKDF (reference sequence). V lost 0 bases to trimming and J lost 4 bases, with 6 bases between them. CDR3 sequence reads: CATSREGATEAFF. As DNA, the CDR3 is TGTGCCACCAGCAGAGAAGGGGCCACTGAAGCTTTCTTT.

This clone appeared a few times. The same CDR3 arises from other DNA sequences in this sample as well. The V and J genes are TRBV11-2 and TRBJ2-1; 9 nucleotides agree with TRBD2. The length of the CDR3 is 15 residues. The J segment lost 8 bases and the V segment lost 5 bases, leaving 10 bases of the junction unmatched. CDR1 SGHAT and CDR2 FQNNGV come from the germline V gene. DNA for the CDR3: TGTGCCAGCAGCCTAGGGCTAGCGGGGACGGATGAGCAGTTCTTC. It yields the protein CASSLGLAGTDEQFF.

Concerning this clone itself: Other DNA variants within this sample encode the same CDR3. The rearrangement joins TRBV29-1 to TRBJ1-1; 9 nucleotides align to TRBD1. The V and J ends lost 5 bases and 1 base, in that order; junction bases with no gene match: 2. The CDR3 contains 13 residues. CDR1 and CDR2 from the germline V gene are SQVTM and ANQGSEA. CDR3 coding DNA: TGCAGCGTTCTGGGACAGGGGAACACTGAAGCTTTCTTT. Amino acid sequence: CSVLGQGNTEAFF.

As to this clone: Other nucleotide sequences from this sample produce the same CDR3. The J gene is TRBJ2-5, the V gene TRBV29-1; no reliable D call. The length of the CDR3 is 11 residues. Germline assignment: CDR1 SQVTM and CDR2 ANQGSEA. Trimming took off 3 bases at V and 1 base at J, with 3 bases between the two ends. In DNA form, the CDR3 reads TGCAGCGTTGACCCCCAAGAGACCCAGTACTTC. Amino acids: CSVDPQETQYF.

The sample holds a few counts of this clone. The chain carries TRBV5-6 and TRBJ2-3, with 13 bases identical to TRBD2. The CDR3 loop spans 18 amino acids. CDR1 is SGHDT, CDR2 YYEEEE, per germline. The junction had 13 bases not matched to a gene; V was cut back by 4 bases and J by 5 bases. The CDR3 nucleotides read TGTGCCAGCAGCGCCCCCGGGACTAGCGGGGTTACGAGAGATACGCAGTATTTT. Residues: CASSAPGTSGVTRDTQYF. The variable domain in full, with the rest retrieved from reference TRBV5-6 and TRBJ2-3, is DAGVTQSPTHLIKTRGQQVTLRCSPKSGHDTVSWYQQALGQGPQFIFQYYEEEERQRGNFPDRFSGHQFPNYSSELNVNALLLGDSALYLCASSAPGTSGVTRDTQYFGPGTRLTVL.

This clone was seen more than once but under ten times. V usage is TRBV30 and J usage is TRBJ1-2; 7 nucleotides match TRBD1. This CDR3 has 13 residues. Per the germline V gene, CDR1 is GTSNPN and CDR2 is SVGIG (reference sequence). J lost 4 bases, V lost 2 bases, and 4 bases had no gene match. CDR3 region: CAWSPQGTYGYTF. The CDR3 region has the DNA TGTGCCTGGAGTCCACAGGGGACCTATGGCTACACCTTC. The variable domain in full, completed from reference TRBV30 and TRBJ1-2, reads SQTIHQWPATLVQPVGSPLSLECTVEGTSNPNLYWYRQAAGRGLQLLFYSVGIGQISSEVPQNLSASRPQDRQFILSSKKLLLSDSGFYLCAWSPQGTYGYTFGSGTRLTVV.

This clone was picked up a small number of times. The chain carries TRBV7-8 and TRBJ2-5; 7 bases agree with TRBD2. Germline V CDR1 and CDR2: SGHVS, FQNEAQ. The CDR3 has 10 residues. V trimming: 11 bases; J trimming: 5 bases; junction bases outside the gene matches: 2. The CDR3 here is CAGGEETQYF. The CDR3 region has the DNA TGTGCCGGGGGGGAGGAGACCCAGTACTTC. The variable domain in full, with the rest retrieved from reference TRBV7-8 and TRBJ2-5, is GAGVSQSPRYKVAKRGQDVALRCDPISGHVSLFWYQQALGQGPEFLTYFQNEAQLDKSGLPSDRFFAERPEGSVSTLKIQRTQQEDSAVYLCAGGEETQYFGPGTRLLVL.

This clone was counted a few times. The CDR3 region is CASSTISHGNTIYF. The CDR3 nucleotides are TGTGCCAGCAGTACAATTAGCCACGGAAACACCATATATTTT. The chain combines TRBV6-5 with TRBJ1-3; D unresolved. Trimming took off 5 bases at V and 4 bases at J, with 12 bases between the two ends. CDR1 is MNHEY and CDR2 is SVGAGI in the germline V gene. This CDR3 contains 14 residues.

A few counts support this clone. The J gene is TRBJ2-2, the V gene TRBV27; TRBD2 matches 11 bases. Germline V gene data show CDR1 as MNHEY and CDR2 as SMNVEV (reference sequence). The junction had 7 bases not matched to a gene; V was cut back by 7 bases and J by 6 bases. CDR3 length equals 15 residues. The CDR3 bases are TGTGCCAGCACCATTAGCGGGGGGGCCCCCGGGGAGCTGTTTTTT. This codes for CASTISGGAPGELFF.

In this sample, this clone turned up a few times. The V and J genes are TRBV4-3 and TRBJ2-4; D unresolved. Germline values: CDR1 LGHNA, CDR2 YSLEER. Trimming pared 2 bases from V and 0 bases from J, leaving 23 bases between. This CDR3 has 20 amino acids. CDR3 DNA sequence: TGCGCCAGCAGCCAAAAAACCCCTAGGCCGACCCGTTCAGCCAAAAACATTCAGTACTTC. Amino acids: CASSQKTPRPTRSAKNIQYF.

V usage is TRBV7-8 and J usage is TRBJ1-2; the D gene is possibly TRBD1 (5 bases). Germline CDR1 is SGHVS and CDR2 is FQNEAQ. CDR3 length: 16 amino acids. V shed 4 bases and J shed 3 bases, with 18 bases lying between them. CDR3 coding DNA: TGTGCCAGCAGCTCGGTGGCAGGGAACTCTGACTATGGCTACACCTTC. It is translated as CASSSVAGNSDYGYTF.

In its sample, this clone was seen a few times. This chain uses TRBV25-1 with TRBJ2-7; tentative D call: TRBD2 (6 bases). The germline gives CDR1 MGHDK, CDR2 SYGVNS. Trimming stripped 2 bases from V and 0 bases from J, with 11 bases between. The CDR3 has 15 amino acids. DNA of the CDR3: TGTGCCAGCAGTGAACCGGGGACTGGCTCCTACGAGCAGTACTTC. It is translated as CASSEPGTGSYEQYF.

Only a few counts were recorded for this clone. This chain joins TRBV4-1 and TRBJ2-5; no clear D. The CDR3 spans 17 residues. Germline V gene lookup returns CDR1 MGHRA and CDR2 YSYEKL. With 0 bases removed from V and 1 base from J, the gap between germline ends came to 15 bases. For the CDR3, the DNA is TGCGCCAGCAGCCAAGATCGTGGCAGACCTGTCCAAGAGACCCAGTACTTC. Translation gives CASSQDRGRPVQETQYF.

This clone came up a few times. V is TRBV11-2 and J is TRBJ2-7, with D perhaps assigned TRBD1 or TRBD2 (6 bases each). CDR1 and CDR2 from the germline V gene are SGHAT and FQNNGV. The ends were cut back, 3 bases at V and 0 bases at J, with 15 bases in the middle. This CDR3 region has 16 residues. CDR3 loop: CASSFTRTGASYEQYF. The CDR3 DNA reads as TGTGCCAGCAGCTTTACCCGAACGGGGGCCTCCTACGAGCAGTACTTC.

J is TRBJ1-6 and V is TRBV27; D not certain. This CDR3 is 14 amino acids long. V was clipped by 7 bases and J by 8 bases, with 15 bases between them. In germline, CDR1 is MNHEY, CDR2 SMNVEV (reference sequence). In DNA, the CDR3 is TGTGCCAGCAAAATGGGGTTTAGAGATTCACCCCTCCACTTT. Protein sequence: CASKMGFRDSPLHF.

This clone was counted between two and nine times. The rearrangement links TRBV5-4 to TRBJ2-3; D remains unclear. This CDR3 region has 13 residues. Deletions cut 0 bases from V and 4 bases from J, with 6 bases between. CDR1 SGHNT and CDR2 YYREEE come from the germline V gene (reference sequence). CDR3 in amino acids: CASSLAPSDTQYF. The CDR3 nucleotides are TGTGCCAGCAGCTTGGCCCCCTCAGATACGCAGTATTTT.